This passage covers 24 T cell receptor beta chains from one sample sequenced in a study of regulatory T cells in long-lasting Graves disease. Time point noted: newly diagnosed GD, antithyroid drugs for less than 3 months. From RNA extracted from PBMCs, the TCR library was made. CDR3 regions were amplified by Arm-PCR using iRepertoire HTBI primers to build TCR beta libraries. TCRdb re-called the multiplex PCR reads with MiXCR, one entry per CDR3 protein. The sample records some 500,000 distinct CDR3 sequences, approximately 12% being singletons. These data were also filed under a second study, of T cells in Graves' hyperthyroidism and ophthalmopathy.

The sequenced sample was peripheral blood mononuclear cells (PBMCs), obtained at new diagnosis, from a patient treated with antithyroid drugs. The source of these receptors is a man aged 25 to 40 with Graves disease.

The gene calls are TRBV28 and TRBJ2-7; perhaps TRBD1 as D (5 bases). The V end lost 3 bases, the J end lost 6 bases, and 15 bases lay between the germline ends. In germline, CDR1 is MDHEN, CDR2 SYDVKM. This CDR3 spans 14 amino acids. The CDR3 sequence: CASSFLAGPSEQYF. DNA for the CDR3: TGTGCCAGCAGTTTTTTAGCAGGGCCGAGCGAGCAGTACTTC.

This chain links TRBV4-2 with TRBJ2-3; D is uncertain. Germline V lookup: CDR1 LGHNA, CDR2 YNFKEQ. V was clipped by 3 bases and J by 5 bases, with 9 bases between them. This CDR3 comprises 13 residues. CDR3 nucleotides: TGTGCCAGCAGCCAGGGCGTGGTAGATACGCAGTATTTT. Protein: CASSQGVVDTQYF.

The gene calls are TRBV12-3 or TRBV12-4 and TRBJ2-7, with a weak D call TRBD2 (5 bases). The CDR3 is 14 residues long. Trimming took off 6 bases at V and 3 bases at J, with 15 bases between the two ends. CDR3 coding DNA: TGTGCCAGCAGCCTCTATGGAGGCTTCTACGAGCAGTACTTC. It codes for CASSLYGGFYEQYF.

This chain uses TRBV5-4 with TRBJ1-4, with D unclear. The germline V gene encodes CDR1 SGHNT and CDR2 YYREEE (reference sequence). The V end was cut by 4 bases, the J end by 0 bases, with 10 bases between. The CDR3 is made up of 15 amino acids. The CDR3 protein is CASSTRATTNEKLFF. The CDR3 DNA reads TGTGCCAGCAGCACCCGGGCCACAACTAATGAAAAACTGTTTTTT.

In its sample, this clonotype was seen a few times. The V and J genes are TRBV20-1 and TRBJ2-1; D possibly corresponds to TRBD1 (6 bases). This CDR3 has 13 residues. Per germline, CDR1 DFQATT and CDR2 SNEGSKA (reference sequence). The V end lost 5 bases, the J end lost 6 bases, and 14 bases lay between the germline ends. CDR3 sequence reads: CSAATGTSNEQFF. As DNA, the CDR3 is TGCAGTGCTGCCACCGGGACAAGCAATGAGCAGTTCTTC.

This clonotype has a count of ten or more. The gene calls are TRBV2 and TRBJ2-1; 8 positions match TRBD2. Germline CDR1 is SNHLY and CDR2 is FYNNEI. CDR3 length: 12 amino acids. J lost 6 bases, V lost 11 bases, and 6 bases had no gene match. The CDR3: CARGGGGNEQFF. CDR3 DNA: TGTGCCCGGGGGGGCGGCGGCAATGAGCAGTTCTTC. The entire variable domain, with the rest obtained from reference TRBV2 and TRBJ2-1, is as follows: EPEVTQTPSHQVTQMGQEVILRCVPISNHLYFYWYRQILGQKVEFLVSFYNNEISEKSEIFDDQFSVERPDGSNFTLKIRSTKLEDSAMYFCARGGGGNEQFFGPGTRLTVL.

The sample holds many counts of this clonotype. The gene calls are TRBV24-1 and TRBJ2-3; D is possibly TRBD1 (5 bases). The CDR3 sequence is 14 residues long. Germline values: CDR1 KGHDR, CDR2 SFDVKD. V lost 6 bases and J lost 0, with 9 bases in between. CDR3 loop: CATSFPGSTDTQYF. CDR3 DNA: TGTGCCACCAGTTTCCCAGGGAGCACAGATACGCAGTATTTT.

The sample holds many counts of this clonotype. The chain combines TRBV15 with TRBJ2-5, with TRBD1 as a possible D gene (5 bases). The CDR3 is made up of 15 amino acids. The germline CDR1 and CDR2 sequences are LNHNV and YYDKDF (reference sequence). With 0 bases removed from V and 3 bases from J, the gap between germline ends came to 11 bases. CDR3 sequence reads: CATSRDPDREETQYF. The CDR3 nucleotides are TGTGCCACCAGCAGAGATCCCGACAGAGAAGAGACCCAGTACTTC. The full variable domain, its missing parts supplied by reference TRBV15 and TRBJ2-5, is DAMVIQNPRYQVTQFGKPVTLSCSQTLNHNVMYWYQQKSSQAPKLLFHYYDKDFNNEADTPDNFQSRRPNTSFCFLDIRSPGLGDTAMYLCATSRDPDREETQYFGPGTRLLVL.

In this sample, this clonotype turned up many times. The rearrangement uses TRBV12-3 or TRBV12-4 and TRBJ1-5; a weak D match, TRBD1 (6 bases). The CDR3 runs to 14 residues. V was cut by 5 bases and J by 3 bases, with 11 bases left in between. The CDR3 DNA reads as TGTGCCAGCAGTACAGGGTACACCAATCAGCCCCAGCATTTT. Translating it yields CASSTGYTNQPQHF.

This clonotype was seen many times. This chain uses TRBV24-1 with TRBJ2-3, with a tentative D call TRBD2 (5 bases). Germline V gene sequence: CDR1 KGHDR, CDR2 SFDVKD. Trimming shortened V by 1 base and J by 0 bases, and 13 bases separated the two germline ends. CDR3 length equals 17 residues. CDR3 sequence (DNA): TGTGCCACCAGTGATTTAGGACTCACCGCTAGCACAGATACGCAGTATTTT. Protein: CATSDLGLTASTDTQYF.

There are a few counts of this clonotype. This chain uses TRBV19 with TRBJ2-1; 7 nucleotides line up with TRBD2. This CDR3 region has 18 residues. The trim removed 3 bases at V and 0 bases at J, leaving 11 bases unmatched. The germline gives CDR1 LNHDA, CDR2 SQIVND (reference sequence). This chain's CDR3 is CASSILDGRYTSYNEQFF. As DNA, the CDR3 is TGTGCCAGTAGTATTCTTGACGGGAGGTATACCTCCTACAATGAGCAGTTCTTC.

In its sample, this clonotype was seen many times. This chain uses TRBV30 with TRBJ1-2, with no clear D. Trimming took off 0 bases at V and 7 bases at J, with 15 bases between the two ends. Germline V gene data show CDR1 as GTSNPN and CDR2 as SVGIG (reference sequence). CDR3 length equals 14 residues. The DNA for the CDR3 is TGTGCCTGGAGTGTCGTCGGAGGAGTTAGTGGCTACACCTTC. Its translation: CAWSVVGGVSGYTF.

This clonotype was counted only a few times. A junction end diverges from the germline sequence, so it may reflect a read error. This chain links TRBV9 with TRBJ2-4, with D perhaps matching TRBD1 (5 bases). The CDR3 loop spans 15 amino acids. Germline CDR1 is SGDLS and CDR2 is YYNGEE. In DNA form, the CDR3 reads TGTGCCAGCAGTGTAGGGGTGCTAGCCAAAAACATTCAGTACTTC. As protein: CASSVGVLAKNIQYF.

Concerning this clonotype: This sequence may be a read error, since a much larger clone differs from it by one base. Because the CDR3 is missing its conserved closing phenylalanine or tryptophan, this is likely a read error. The genes are TRBV13 and TRBJ1-1; D possibly corresponds to TRBD1 (5 bases). Trimming took 5 bases from V and 11 from J, leaving 21 bases between them. CDR3 length: 14 amino acids. Germline V gene sequence: CDR1 PRHDT, CDR2 FYEKMQ (reference sequence). This CDR3 is CASSPSGPGTGAFS. In nucleotides, the CDR3 is TGTGCCAGCAGCCCTTCGGGACCGGGGACCGGGGCTTTCTCT.

Concerning this clonotype: At one of its ends the junction is not consistent with the germline gene, which may arise from a read error. J is TRBJ2-3 and V is TRBV6-1; tentatively, D is TRBD2 (6 bases). Looked up from germline, CDR1 is MNHNS and CDR2 is SASEGT. This CDR3 has 14 residues. This CDR3 is CASSQAGLRDTQYF. The CDR3 region has the DNA TGTGCCAGCAGTCAAGCGGGTCTTAGAGATACGCAGTATTTT.

This clonotype was seen many times. The V and J genes are TRBV7-9 and TRBJ2-7, with no clear D. The germline V gene encodes CDR1 SEHNR and CDR2 FQNEAQ (reference sequence). Deletions cut 5 bases from V and 4 bases from J, with 15 bases between. This CDR3 contains 14 residues. CDR3 sequence (DNA): TGTGCCAGCAGCCGTCTAGACTGGGCGTACGAGCAGTACTTC. This gives the protein CASSRLDWAYEQYF.

This clonotype was counted ten times or more. This chain connects TRBV19 to TRBJ1-6, with unresolved D. Trimming took off 5 bases at V and 0 bases at J, with 11 bases between the two ends. Germline V gene lookup returns CDR1 LNHDA and CDR2 SQIVND (reference sequence). The CDR3 sequence is 16 residues long. The CDR3: CASSPRPSSYNSPLHF. The CDR3 bases are TGTGCCAGTAGTCCCCGGCCGTCCTCCTATAATTCACCCCTCCACTTT.

This clonotype was seen ten or more times. The chain couples TRBV20-1 to TRBJ2-5; no clear D gene. V was clipped by 3 bases and J by 3 bases, with 14 bases between them. The CDR3 contains 14 residues. Germline V gene data show CDR1 as DFQATT and CDR2 as SNEGSKA (reference sequence). CDR3 sequence: CSARGFGFEETQYF. CDR3 nucleotide sequence: TGCAGTGCTAGGGGGTTTGGGTTTGAAGAGACCCAGTACTTC.

The genes are TRBV20-1 and TRBJ2-4; 7 bases match TRBD2. CDR1 is DFQATT and CDR2 is SNEGSKA in the germline V gene (reference sequence). Trimming cost V 7 bases and J 7 bases; bases outside gene matches: 10. CDR3 length: 13 amino acids. CDR3 bases: TGCAGTGGAACGAGCGGGACCGGGAACATTCAGTACTTC. Residues: CSGTSGTGNIQYF.

The chain recombines TRBV12-3 or TRBV12-4 with TRBJ2-7; 9 positions match TRBD1. J gave up 1 base and V 8 bases, and 12 bases lay outside the gene matches. CDR3 length: 16 residues. This CDR3 is CASWSPGQGGSYEQYF. CDR3 bases: TGTGCCAGCTGGAGCCCGGGACAGGGTGGATCCTACGAGCAGTACTTC.

This clonotype was seen at least ten times. The V call is TRBV11-2, the J call TRBJ1-5, with a possible D match to TRBD1 (6 bases). Germline-derived CDR1 and CDR2 are SGHAT and FQNNGV. V was shortened by 5 bases and J by 5 bases, with 19 bases between the two germline ends. The CDR3 is made up of 16 amino acids. As DNA, the CDR3 is TGTGCCAGCAGCCCACGGGGGGAGGGGGGGCATCAGCCCCAGCATTTT. Translating gives CASSPRGEGGHQPQHF.

Ten or more counts support this clonotype. The chain employs TRBV6-5 and TRBJ1-1; no clear D. The CDR3 length is 15 residues. Germline lookup yields CDR1 MNHEY and CDR2 SVGAGI. V was pared by 0 bases and J by 3 bases, with 11 bases between. CDR3 loop: CASSYSPASDTEAFF. The CDR3 coding sequence is TGTGCCAGCAGTTACTCGCCGGCCTCGGACACTGAAGCTTTCTTT.

The chain has TRBV20-1 and TRBJ2-5; 9 nucleotides agree with TRBD1. This CDR3 is 14 amino acids long. J lost 2 bases, V lost 6 bases, and 7 bases had no gene match. Looked up from germline, CDR1 is DFQATT and CDR2 is SNEGSKA (reference sequence). The CDR3 sequence is CSAPLDRGQETQYF. The CDR3, as DNA: TGCAGTGCCCCCCTGGACAGGGGACAAGAGACCCAGTACTTC.

At least ten counts were recorded for this clonotype. V and J are TRBV6-1 and TRBJ2-7; no definite D call. V was cut by 6 bases and J by 4 bases, with 10 bases left in between. The germline V gene has CDR1 MNHNS and CDR2 SASEGT. CDR3 length: 12 amino acids. The CDR3 spells CASSTSIYEQYF. The CDR3 DNA is TGTGCCAGCAGCACCTCCATTTACGAGCAGTACTTC.